The 22 T cell receptor beta chains reported below all come from one sample, sequenced in a study of graft-versus-host responses after intestinal transplantation. Sequencing used immunoSEQ multiplex PCR; TCRdb keeps in-frame clones, though not all of them. The table includes approximately 60,000 clones, over 85% detected once. Sequencing was performed on PBMCs, taken 26 days after transplant. These receptors originate from a human patient who received an intestinal transplant, so some T cells may come from the graft donor.

This clone was counted a single time. This chain uses TRBV5-6 with TRBJ1-5; possible D gene TRBD1, 6 bases. V lost 2 bases and J 3 bases, leaving 21 bases between the germline ends. The CDR3 is made up of 18 amino acids. Germline V lookup: CDR1 SGHDT, CDR2 YYEEEE. The CDR3 protein is CASSFGSGGRGPNQPQHF. The DNA of the CDR3 is TGTGCCAGCAGCTTTGGGTCTGGGGGCAGAGGGCCCAATCAGCCCCAGCATTTT.

The chain recombines TRBV5-6 with TRBJ2-5; perhaps TRBD2 as D (6 bases). CDR1 is SGHDT, CDR2 YYEEEE, per germline. Trimming left V 1 base short and J 2 bases short, with 9 bases between. The CDR3 extends over 14 amino acids. Here the CDR3 reads CASSLLAVQETQYF. The DNA for the CDR3 is TGTGCCAGCAGCTTGTTAGCGGTTCAAGAGACCCAGTACTTC.

The chain carries TRBV15 and TRBJ2-6; maybe TRBD1 (6 bases). Trimming stripped 5 bases from V and 1 base from J, with 9 bases between. CDR1 is LNHNV, CDR2 YYDKDF, per germline (reference sequence). This CDR3 contains 15 residues. CDR3 nucleotides: TGTGCCACCAGCCATACAGGGTCTGGGGCCAACGTCCTGACTTTC. Translated: CATSHTGSGANVLTF.

As for this clone: One junction end disagrees with the germline gene, perhaps due to a read error. The genes are TRBV7-7 and TRBJ1-6; D may be TRBD1 (5 bases). This CDR3 has 14 amino acids. Looked up from germline, CDR1 is SSHAT and CDR2 is FNYEAQ (reference sequence). The CDR3 region is CASTCGGASSPLHF. CDR3 in DNA: TGTGCTAGCACCTGCGGAGGGGCTTCTTCACCCCTCCACTTT. Full variable domain (remainder filled in from reference TRBV7-7 and TRBJ1-6): GAGVSQSPRYKVTKRGQDVTLRCDPISSHATLYWYQQALGQGPEFLTYFNYEAQPDKSGLPSDRFSAERPEGSISTLTIQRTEQRDSAMYRCASTCGGASSPLHFGNGTRLTVT.

The chain uses TRBV9 and TRBJ2-1, with TRBD1 matching over 7 bases. The CDR3 sequence is 15 residues long. Germline-derived CDR1 and CDR2 are SGDLS and YYNGEE. With 0 bases clipped from V and 7 bases from J, the junction kept 7 bases outside the gene matches. The CDR3 region is CASSVVEGARNEQFF. DNA for the CDR3: TGTGCCAGCAGCGTAGTAGAGGGGGCGCGTAATGAGCAGTTCTTC.

The V and J genes are TRBV4-3 and TRBJ2-2; D is unresolved. The CDR3 has 12 amino acids. Per germline, CDR1 LGHNA and CDR2 YSLEER. V was shortened by 3 bases and J by 7 bases, with 6 bases between the two germline ends. The CDR3 coding sequence is TGCGCCAGCAGCCATAGAGGCGGGGAGCTGTTTTTT. It is translated as CASSHRGGELFF.

This chain links TRBV27 with TRBJ2-7; D gene uncertain. Germline CDR1 is MNHEY and CDR2 is SMNVEV (reference sequence). With 5 bases removed from V and 7 bases from J, the gap between germline ends came to 15 bases. This CDR3 is 13 amino acids long. In DNA form, the CDR3 reads TGTGCCAGCAGTCCCCTCTCCAATATGGAGCAGTACGTC. This encodes CASSPLSNMEQYV.

This clone showed up just once. V gene TRBV15 combines with J gene TRBJ2-1; 10 bases are shared with TRBD1. V lost 6 bases to trimming and J lost 2 bases; unmatched junction nucleotides: 4. The CDR3 is made up of 15 amino acids. CDR1 is LNHNV, CDR2 YYDKDF, per germline (reference sequence). The CDR3 loop is CATSTGTGAYNEQFF. CDR3 in DNA: TGTGCCACCAGTACTGGGACAGGGGCCTACAATGAGCAGTTCTTC.

The chain carries TRBV19 and TRBJ1-1, with unresolved D. The germline CDR1 and CDR2 sequences are LNHDA and SQIVND (reference sequence). V was trimmed by 8 bases and J by 0 bases, leaving 10 bases between them. The CDR3 runs to 13 residues. Written as DNA, the CDR3 is TGTGCCAGTCAGGTCTCTCTGAACACTGAAGCTTTCTTT. It translates to CASQVSLNTEAFF.

V is TRBV27 and J is TRBJ2-1, with 10 nucleotides matching TRBD2. The germline V gene encodes CDR1 MNHEY and CDR2 SMNVEV (reference sequence). The V segment lost 3 bases and the J segment 4 bases; nucleotides outside the gene matches: 3. The CDR3 totals 15 residues. This CDR3 reads CASSFSTSGYNEQFF. The CDR3 DNA reads as TGTGCCAGCAGTTTCTCGACTAGCGGGTACAATGAGCAGTTCTTC.

The chain is built from TRBV21-1 and TRBJ2-1; TRBD2 is the table's D call and was not checked against the DNA. TRBV21-1 is reported as a pseudogene. CDR3 length equals 16 residues. CDR3 amino acids: CASSKEEGPPCNEQFF. In DNA, the CDR3 is TGTGCCAGCAGCAAAGAAGAGGGTCCTCCGTGTAATGAGCAGTTCTTC.

V usage is TRBV6-1 and J usage is TRBJ2-3; weak D call: TRBD2 (6 bases). CDR1 is MNHNS and CDR2 is SASEGT in the germline V gene. The CDR3 has 16 residues. V was clipped by 2 bases and J by 2 bases, with 14 bases between them. The CDR3 sequence is CASSEFGGAITDTQYF. The CDR3 nucleotides read TGTGCCAGCAGTGAATTCGGGGGAGCTATCACAGATACGCAGTATTTT.

This clone was detected once. The rearrangement joins TRBV28 to TRBJ2-3; D unresolved. This CDR3 comprises 12 residues. The germline gives CDR1 MDHEN, CDR2 SYDVKM. With 1 base removed from V and 6 bases from J, the gap between germline ends came to 5 bases. CDR3 sequence: CASSLSRDTQYF. CDR3 DNA: TGTGCCAGCAGTTTATCTCGGGATACGCAGTATTTT. The complete variable domain, with remaining parts taken from reference TRBV28 and TRBJ2-3, reads DVKVTQSSRYLVKRTGEKVFLECVQDMDHENMFWYRQDPGLGLRLIYFSYDVKMKEKGDIPEGYSVSREKKERFSLILESASTNQTSMYLCASSLSRDTQYFGPGTRLTVL.

This clone was seen only once. The CDR3 loop reads CASSDSASGGHEQFF. The CDR3 DNA sequence: TGTGCCAGCAGTGACTCGGCTAGCGGGGGTCATGAGCAGTTCTTC. The chain employs TRBV6-4 and TRBJ2-1, with TRBD2 matching 10 bases. The germline V gene has CDR1 MRHNA and CDR2 SNTAGT. The V gene end was trimmed by 0 bases and the J gene end by 8 bases; junction bases not matched to a gene: 4. The CDR3 spans 15 residues.

As to this clone: Other DNA sequences in this sample translate to the same CDR3. The genes are TRBV2 and TRBJ2-3; no definite D call. The CDR3 totals 13 residues. V lost 2 bases to trimming and J lost 2 bases, with 5 bases between them. Germline lookup yields CDR1 SNHLY and CDR2 FYNNEI. Here the CDR3 DNA reads TGTGCCAGCAGTGAACGTATCACAGATACGCAGTATTTT. Translating it yields CASSERITDTQYF.

This sequence joins TRBV10-3 and TRBJ1-1, with 8 bases identical to TRBD1. The junction had 3 bases not matched to a gene; V was cut back by 5 bases and J by 7 bases. The CDR3 extends over 12 amino acids. From germline, CDR1 is ENHRY and CDR2 SYGVKD. CDR3 protein: CAISQGASEAFF. In DNA form, the CDR3 reads TGTGCCATCAGTCAGGGGGCGAGTGAAGCTTTCTTT.

V gene TRBV5-1 combines with J gene TRBJ1-2; tentative D call: TRBD1 (5 bases). Trimming removed 6 bases from V and 4 bases from J, with 19 bases in between. CDR3 length equals 15 residues. In germline, CDR1 is SGHRS, CDR2 YFSETQ. CDR3 bases: TGCGCCAGCACACCTTTAGGGGACTCCGGCTATGGCTACACCTTC. Amino acids: CASTPLGDSGYGYTF.

The chain carries TRBV10-3 and TRBJ2-1, with 9 bases that match TRBD2. After removal of 8 bases from V and 3 bases from J, the junction contained 2 bases not matched to a gene. There are 13 residues in the CDR3. Germline V gene sequence: CDR1 ENHRY, CDR2 SYGVKD. This CDR3 is CAISTSGYNEQFF. For the CDR3, the DNA is TGTGCCATCTCGACTAGCGGCTACAATGAGCAGTTCTTC.

CDR3 sequence (DNA): TGCGCCAGCAGCCAAGCGGGGGACTCCTACGAGCAGTACTTC. It yields the protein CASSQAGDSYEQYF. The chain joins TRBV4-1 to TRBJ2-7, with TRBD2 as a possible D gene (6 bases). With 1 base removed from V and 0 bases from J, the gap between germline ends came to 7 bases. The CDR3 is 14 amino acids. Germline V gives CDR1 MGHRA, CDR2 YSYEKL.

The V and J genes are TRBV6-1 and TRBJ2-3; the D gene is possibly TRBD1 (5 bases). Germline CDR1 and CDR2: MNHNS and SASEGT. The CDR3 has 13 amino acids. V lost 5 bases and J 13 bases, leaving 19 bases between the germline ends. CDR3 DNA sequence: TGTGCCAGCAGTAAGGACGAAATCCGACAGAAGTATTTT. It encodes CASSKDEIRQKYF.

Comments on this clone: One end of the junction fails to match germline, which may point to a read error. This chain uses TRBV27 with TRBJ2-1; TRBD1 is a possible D gene (5 bases). This CDR3 is built from 13 residues. Germline V lookup: CDR1 MNHEY, CDR2 SMNVEV (reference sequence). CDR3 residues: CASRFQGPNEQFF. CDR3 coding DNA: TGTGCCAGCCGTTTCCAGGGCCCCAATGAGCAGTTCTTC.

The V call is TRBV4-1, the J call TRBJ1-4; possibly TRBD1 for D (5 bases). Germline CDR1 reads MGHRA; CDR2 reads YSYEKL. Between the trimmed V and J ends, which lost 0 bases and 7 bases, there was a span of 12 bases. The CDR3 has 15 residues. This chain's CDR3 is CASSQETGRGEKLFF. DNA of the CDR3: TGCGCCAGCAGCCAAGAAACGGGGAGGGGTGAAAAACTGTTTTTT.